This paragraph covers one T cell receptor (beta chain) sequence. Trimming took off 5 bases at V and 6 bases at J, with 10 bases between the two ends. This CDR3 is built from 13 residues. Germline V gives CDR1 SGHAT, CDR2 FQNNGV. This sample is part of a study of shared clonotypes between healthy human individuals. Across the whole study: The study drew on two women and a few men aged 18 to 49 as donors.

Some clones are missing from TCRdb's copy, which holds only in-frame ones; the method was immunoSEQ multiplex PCR. The repertoire includes more than 1 million clones, about 84% of them detected once, and approximately 0.5% sits in the top ten. The clonotype originates from a man between 18 and 29 years old in good health. Some clones in this sample may be carry-over from other donors' samples. The V and J genes are TRBV11-2 and TRBJ1-4; no reliable D call. Sequences were obtained from memory CD4+ T cells from PBMCs. Subset: CD45RA-negative fraction. This CDR3 reads CASSLREHEKLFF. As DNA, the CDR3 is TGTGCCAGCAGCCTCCGGGAACATGAAAAACTGTTTTTT.